This TCR beta chain was sequenced in a study of blood T cell repertoires in COVID-19. The length of the CDR3 is 15 residues. Germline V gene lookup returns CDR1 MDHEN and CDR2 SYDVKM. Trimming cost V 10 bases and J 2 bases, with 15 bases left between them. Authors' analysis steps: Researchers report that nucleated cell counts were estimated from reference gene primer amplification. Generated by immunoSEQ multiplex PCR, the TCRdb table keeps only in-frame clones and is missing some. V, J and clone size are those of that table, while D and trimming were read from the DNA. The sample has more than 450,000 clones, 87% seen once. The study assigned cohorts using participant-reported clinical history.

What was sequenced was PBMCs or T cells enriched from blood (not recorded which). The gene calls are TRBV28 and TRBJ1-6, with no clear D. This TCR derives from a woman between 18 and 30 years old who had recovered from COVID-19. The CDR3 reads CATLLSTTYNSPLHF. CDR3 nucleotide sequence: TGTGCCACCCTACTCTCCACCACCTATAATTCACCCCTCCACTTT.